This T cell receptor (beta chain) was observed in a study of CD8+ T cells in alopecia areata. Findings of the study overall: Lesional scalp exceeded normal scalp in clonality, especially in alopecia totalis/universalis. Tofacitinib delivered significant drops in scalp clonality and in expanded CD8+ clones among the top 100.

In each case, RNA was isolated and then reverse transcribed into cDNA as the sequencing template. Sequenced by immunoSEQ multiplex PCR; TCRdb stores in-frame clones only, minus some. This sample yields approximately 200,000 clones, of which around 56% are seen a single time; roughly 0.71% belongs to the top ten. Treatment: oral pan-JAK inhibitor, 5-10 mg twice daily. Lesional scalp tissue (obtained by punch biopsy) and peripheral blood were collected from alopecia areata patients. PBMCs yielded sorted CD4+ and CD8+ T cells. Details on this clone: Its antigen is still unknown. This specimen includes other DNA sequences encoding the same CDR3.

This CDR3 spans 12 amino acids. CDR1 is SQVTM, CDR2 ANQGSEA, per germline. Trimming stripped 6 bases from V and 3 bases from J, with 11 bases between. This rearrangement joins TRBV29-1 to TRBJ1-2, with D perhaps matching TRBD1 (5 bases). The TCR sequence derives from a human donor with alopecia areata. The sequenced sample was CD4+ T cells sorted from blood, obtained at week 4, from a patient treated with tofacitinib. For the CDR3, the DNA is TGCAGCGTCGGAGTGGGGGACTATGGCTACACCTTC. Translated: CSVGVGDYGYTF.